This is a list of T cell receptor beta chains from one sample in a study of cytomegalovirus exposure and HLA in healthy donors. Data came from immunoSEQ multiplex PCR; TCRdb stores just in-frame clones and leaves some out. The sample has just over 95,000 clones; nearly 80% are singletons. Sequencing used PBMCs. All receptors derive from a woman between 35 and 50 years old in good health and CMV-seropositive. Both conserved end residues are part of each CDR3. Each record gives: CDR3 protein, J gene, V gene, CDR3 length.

CASSFSGAGTDTQYF TRBJ2-3 TRBV7-9 15
CASSLRALSSYEQYF TRBJ2-7 TRBV7-9 15
CSVGGRGSYEQYF TRBJ2-7 TRBV29-1 13
CASSRGQQETQYF TRBJ2-5 TRBV7-3 13
CASSLDRGGETQYF TRBJ2-5 TRBV7-7 14
CASSLLGGARGYTF TRBJ1-2 TRBV27 14
CASSFGRDYGYTF TRBJ1-2 TRBV5-4 13
CASSLSGNTIYF TRBJ1-3 TRBV13 12
CASSSGTGAGETQYF TRBJ2-5 TRBV7-9 15
CASSFSGVRTYEQYF TRBJ2-7 TRBV28 15
CASSSMADTDTQYF TRBJ2-3 TRBV5-4 14
CASSLGQGLVGNQPQHF TRBJ1-5 TRBV5-5 17
CASREQNTEAFF TRBJ1-1 TRBV6-1 12
CAWSSGTSSYNEQFF TRBJ2-1 TRBV30 15
CASSFRSVRTGELFF TRBJ2-2 TRBV11-2 15
CASGLPGNEQFF TRBJ2-1 TRBV12-5 12
CASSVGVRQGAWDTQYF TRBJ2-3 TRBV2 17
CAWSTGGSGNTIYF TRBJ1-3 TRBV30 14
CASSLQGGGKNYGYTF TRBJ1-2 TRBV5-1 16
CASSYRDRVAEAFF TRBJ1-1 TRBV6-5 14
CASSTTSGGQETQYF TRBJ2-5 TRBV2 15
CASSRPGGAEYGYTF TRBJ1-2 TRBV5-6 15
CASSLLLGGQTQYF TRBJ2-5 TRBV7-8 14
CASSLPGVAGFDEQYF TRBJ2-7 TRBV5-1 16
CASSYRETQYF TRBJ2-5 TRBV6-6 11
CASSFQGGTGELFF TRBJ2-2 TRBV6-1 14
CASSDGAGWEKLFF TRBJ1-4 TRBV2 14
CASSFTSDYGYTF TRBJ1-2 TRBV6-5 13
CAISAWTGAYEQYF TRBJ2-7 TRBV10-3 14
CASSLWGEKQPQHF TRBJ1-5 TRBV19 14
CASSSRISGNTIYF TRBJ1-3 TRBV11-2 14
CASSPGGGDTQYF TRBJ2-3 TRBV5-1 13
CASSGGRTGELFF TRBJ2-2 TRBV27 13
CAISEGLDGDTQYF TRBJ2-3 TRBV10-3 14
CASSPPDYQETQYF TRBJ2-5 TRBV11-3 14